Below, 25 T cell receptor beta chains from the same sample are listed, as sequenced in a study of T-cell memory formation after mild COVID-19. TCRdb fed the 5' RACE reads into MiXCR, producing one record per CDR3 protein. This table holds some 130,000 distinct CDR3 sequences, 15% to 20% found once. The sequencing sample was made of PBMCs or a T cell subset sorted from them (not recorded which). These receptors originate from an adult woman who had mild COVID-19 (a few samples of this study predate the infection). Cell type and time point are not known.

This rearrangement joins TRBV2 to TRBJ2-5; 8 positions match TRBD1. The germline gives CDR1 SNHLY, CDR2 FYNNEI. The CDR3 runs to 15 residues. V lost 3 bases to trimming and J lost 0 bases; unmatched junction nucleotides: 3. CDR3 sequence reads: CASSEAGGYQETQYF. As DNA, the CDR3 is TGTGCCAGCAGTGAGGCAGGGGGCTACCAAGAGACCCAGTACTTC.

In nucleotides, the CDR3 is TGTGCCAGCAGAAGGGTAACCGGGGAGCTGTTTTTT. Translation gives CASRRVTGELFF. The chain combines TRBV6-5 with TRBJ2-2; D gene uncertain. In germline, CDR1 is MNHEY, CDR2 SVGAGI. The germline V and J ends were trimmed by 6 bases and 5 bases, with 7 bases remaining between them. The CDR3 runs 12 residues.

This clonotype has a handful of counts. The rearrangement joins TRBV27 to TRBJ2-1, with 7 bases matching TRBD1. The CDR3 consists of 16 residues. CDR1 MNHEY and CDR2 SMNVEV come from the germline V gene (reference sequence). V dropped 2 bases and J dropped 4; count of bases not matched to a gene: 8. Here the CDR3 reads CASSLAMGTEYNEQFF. The CDR3 DNA sequence: TGTGCCAGCAGTTTAGCTATGGGGACAGAATACAATGAGCAGTTCTTC.

The gene calls are TRBV5-1 and TRBJ2-5; 9 bases fit TRBD2. Germline V gives CDR1 SGHRS, CDR2 YFSETQ. J was trimmed by 2 bases and V by 0 bases; bases with no gene match: 5. The CDR3 runs 16 residues. CDR3 sequence reads: CASSLGSAGGQETQYF. The DNA of the CDR3 is TGCGCCAGCAGCTTGGGCTCAGCGGGGGGACAAGAGACCCAGTACTTC. Full variable domain (outside the CDR3, taken from reference TRBV5-1 and TRBJ2-5): KAGVTQTPRYLIKTRGQQVTLSCSPISGHRSVSWYQQTPGQGLQFLFEYFSETQRNKGNFPGRFSGRQFSNSRSEMNVSTLELGDSALYLCASSLGSAGGQETQYFGPGTRLLVL.

Details on this clonotype: Sequence at one end of the junction differs from germline and may be a read error. CDR3 sequence: CASSLGTEVHYGYTF. CDR3 in DNA: TGTGCCAGCAGTTTAGGGACAGAAGTTCACTATGGCTACACCTTC. The chain is built from TRBV7-6 and TRBJ1-2; 7 nucleotides agree with TRBD1. Germline V gene data show CDR1 as SGHVS and CDR2 as FNYEAQ. There are 15 residues in the CDR3.

The chain couples TRBV7-2 to TRBJ2-7, with 7 bases matching TRBD2. The V gene's germline CDR1 is SGHTA and CDR2 FQGNSA. With 5 bases clipped from V and 3 bases from J, the junction kept 10 bases outside the gene matches. CDR3 length equals 15 residues. The CDR3 region has the DNA TGTGCCAGCAGCGCTAGCGGTGCGGGGGACTACGAGCAGTACTTC. As protein: CASSASGAGDYEQYF.

This clonotype was observed a few times. The chain links TRBV7-6 to TRBJ2-3, with TRBD2 as a possible D gene (5 bases). Germline V lookup: CDR1 SGHVS, CDR2 FNYEAQ. There are 16 residues in the CDR3. V lost 4 bases to trimming and J lost 1 base, with 15 bases between them. Here the CDR3 DNA reads TGTGCCAGCAGCTCCCACTACCTGGAGGGCACAGATACGCAGTATTTT. Translation gives CASSSHYLEGTDTQYF.

This clonotype was counted between two and nine times. V gene TRBV9 combines with J gene TRBJ2-1; D remains ambiguous. The CDR3 covers 15 residues. Germline CDR1 reads SGDLS; CDR2 reads YYNGEE. Deletions cut 0 bases from V and 7 bases from J, with 14 bases between. Here the CDR3 DNA reads TGTGCCAGCAGCGTAGGTGGGGTTAGTGCGAATGAGCAGTTCTTC. It codes for CASSVGGVSANEQFF.

The chain carries TRBV12-3 or TRBV12-4 and TRBJ2-7; the D is unclear. V was cut by 6 bases and J by 5 bases, with 14 bases left in between. The CDR3 is made up of 13 amino acids. The CDR3: CASSQQLGHEQYF. CDR3 bases: TGTGCCAGCAGCCAACAATTGGGCCACGAGCAGTACTTC.

This clonotype turned up a few times. V is TRBV10-2 and J is TRBJ2-5, with a weak D call TRBD1 (6 bases). V was shortened by 5 bases and J by 5 bases, with 18 bases between the two germline ends. The CDR3 covers 15 residues. Germline CDR1 is WSHSY and CDR2 is SAAADI. The CDR3 spells CASSFSRGSWETQYF. The CDR3 bases are TGCGCCAGCAGTTTTTCCAGGGGTTCGTGGGAGACCCAGTACTTC.

V gene TRBV24-1 combines with J gene TRBJ2-2; TRBD1 matches 7 bases. Per germline, CDR1 KGHDR and CDR2 SFDVKD. The CDR3 loop spans 14 amino acids. V dropped 4 bases and J dropped 6; count of bases not matched to a gene: 4. The chain's CDR3 is CATSDPGGAGELFF. The CDR3 nucleotides are TGTGCCACCAGTGACCCAGGGGGAGCCGGGGAGCTGTTTTTT.

The CDR3: CASSPGGRRAEAFF. Written as DNA, the CDR3 is TGTGCCAGCAGTCCAGGGGGCCGCCGGGCTGAAGCTTTCTTT. V usage is TRBV6-2 or TRBV6-3 and J usage is TRBJ1-1; the match to TRBD1 covers 8 bases. Germline CDR1 MNHEY, CDR2 SVGEGT. The CDR3 has 14 amino acids. V was pared by 5 bases and J by 6 bases, with 8 bases of the junction left unmatched.

The CDR3 sequence: CASRNRGIGQPQHF. The CDR3, as DNA: TGTGCCAGCAGAAACAGGGGAATCGGTCAGCCCCAGCATTTT. The chain couples TRBV6-5 to TRBJ1-5, with 7 bases lining up with TRBD1. The CDR3 length is 14 residues. Germline CDR1 reads MNHEY; CDR2 reads SVGAGI. V lost 6 bases, J lost 6 bases, and 8 bases stayed unmatched.

This clonotype was counted ten times or more. The chain carries TRBV6-6 and TRBJ2-7; 8 bases match TRBD2. Trimming at V came to 5 bases and at J to 2 bases, leaving 5 bases not matched to a gene. Germline loops: CDR1 MNHNY, CDR2 SVGAGI (reference sequence). The CDR3 has 14 amino acids. DNA for the CDR3: TGTGCCAGCAGTCCGAGCGGGGGCCCCTACGAGCAGTACTTC. Its translation is CASSPSGGPYEQYF.

In its sample, this clonotype was seen many times. This chain links TRBV5-6 with TRBJ2-7, with D tentatively TRBD2 (5 bases). Germline V gene sequence: CDR1 SGHDT, CDR2 YYEEEE. Trimming took off 4 bases at V and 2 bases at J, with 7 bases between the two ends. CDR3 length: 12 amino acids. CDR3 in amino acids: CASSPGTYEQYF. In nucleotides, the CDR3 is TGTGCCAGCAGCCCCGGGACCTACGAGCAGTACTTC.

This clonotype occurred a few times. The rearrangement uses TRBV6-6 and TRBJ2-3; no clear D gene. Germline loops: CDR1 MNHNY, CDR2 SVGAGI (reference sequence). With 6 bases removed from V and 3 bases from J, the gap between germline ends came to 25 bases. The CDR3 runs 18 residues. The CDR3 DNA is TGTGCCAGCAGCCCTGGCAAAGCAAGCCAAAAAGGAACAGATACGCAGTATTTT. Translating gives CASSPGKASQKGTDTQYF.

V and J are TRBV20-1 and TRBJ2-7; D perhaps matches TRBD2 (5 bases). The CDR3 spans 13 residues. Germline V gene lookup returns CDR1 DFQATT and CDR2 SNEGSKA (reference sequence). Trimming removed 6 bases at V and 4 bases at J, with 16 bases between. This CDR3 reads CSAGKTTWYEQYF. The DNA of the CDR3 is TGCAGTGCCGGAAAGACTACTTGGTACGAGCAGTACTTC.

The chain uses TRBV6-5 and TRBJ2-7; D may be TRBD1 (6 bases). The CDR3 spans 13 residues. From germline, CDR1 is MNHEY and CDR2 SVGAGI. Trimming removed 5 bases at V and 5 bases at J, with 13 bases between. CDR3 in DNA: TGTGCCAGCAGTCCCCCCGGACAGAACGAGCAGTACTTC. This sequence encodes CASSPPGQNEQYF.

Only a few counts were recorded for this clonotype. The chain carries TRBV19 and TRBJ2-7; no definite D call. The ends were cut back, 5 bases at V and 5 bases at J, with 16 bases in the middle. CDR3 length: 14 residues. The germline gives CDR1 LNHDA, CDR2 SQIVND (reference sequence). In DNA form, the CDR3 reads TGTGCCAGTAGTCTCCGGGCTTTCGAACACGAGCAGTACTTC. Translation gives CASSLRAFEHEQYF.

This clonotype was recorded many times. This chain joins TRBV28 and TRBJ2-7; 7 bases are shared with TRBD2. This CDR3 is 15 amino acids long. V shed 0 bases and J 7 bases; nucleotides not matched to a gene: 9. From germline, CDR1 is MDHEN and CDR2 SYDVKM. In DNA, the CDR3 is TGTGCCAGCAGTTTATGGGCGGGAGCAACGGAGGAGCAGTACTTC. Protein product: CASSLWAGATEEQYF.

CDR3 sequence (DNA): TGTGCCAGCCAAAGGACAGGGGGCCGGAGGGATAGCAATCAGCCCCAGCATTTT. Translating it yields CASQRTGGRRDSNQPQHF. This chain uses TRBV19 with TRBJ1-5; 11 bases match TRBD1. J gave up 0 bases and V 9 bases, and 13 bases lay outside the gene matches. The CDR3 length is 18 residues. Germline loops: CDR1 LNHDA, CDR2 SQIVND (reference sequence).

This clonotype appeared once. This sequence joins TRBV19 and TRBJ2-2; D is perhaps TRBD1 or TRBD2 (6 bases each). Germline CDR1 is LNHDA and CDR2 is SQIVND (reference sequence). This CDR3 has 16 amino acids. The V end was cut by 6 bases, the J end by 1 base, with 15 bases between. The CDR3 DNA is TGTGCCAGTAGACCGGGGGCACGCTGGAACACCGGGGAGCTGTTTTTT. Translation gives CASRPGARWNTGELFF.

In this sample, this clonotype turned up a few times. The chain joins TRBV12-5 to TRBJ2-7, with a possible D match to TRBD2 (7 bases). Trimming pared 0 bases from V and 2 bases from J, leaving 14 bases between. The CDR3 spans 16 residues. Germline lookup yields CDR1 LGHNT and CDR2 FRNRAP. The CDR3 is CASGLVAGAVTYEQYF. The CDR3 nucleotides are TGTGCTAGTGGTTTGGTGGCGGGGGCGGTCACCTACGAGCAGTACTTC.

This clonotype was seen a few times. The chain uses TRBV28 and TRBJ1-2; D perhaps matches TRBD1 (5 bases). The V end was cut by 6 bases, the J end by 2 bases, with 10 bases between. CDR1 is MDHEN and CDR2 is SYDVKM in the germline V gene. The CDR3 totals 13 residues. CDR3 coding DNA: TGTGCCAGCAGACCGGGACTAAACTATGGCTACACCTTC. Amino acids: CASRPGLNYGYTF.

The chain carries TRBV5-1 and TRBJ1-5, with D possibly being TRBD1 (6 bases). CDR1 and CDR2 from the germline V gene are SGHRS and YFSETQ. Trimming cost V 3 bases and J 0 bases, with 13 bases left between them. The CDR3 totals 16 residues. The CDR3: CASSWGDRNSNQPQHF. The DNA of the CDR3 is TGCGCCAGCAGCTGGGGCGACAGGAATAGCAATCAGCCCCAGCATTTT.